One and the same sample provided the 3 T cell receptor beta chains below, sequenced in a study of blood T cells in healthy people across ages. Using a J-beta primer mix together with a sample-barcoded 5' primer, a second PCR was run for roughly 6 to 11 cycles. TCRdb reanalysed the 5' RACE reads using MiXCR and keeps one entry per CDR3 protein. The sample lists roughly 2 million distinct CDR3 sequences, 49% occurring once. Sequenced input: blood. The receptors shown here come from a woman between 40 and 50 years old in good health.

The chain combines TRBV28 with TRBJ1-4; D remains ambiguous. CDR1 and CDR2 from the germline V gene are MDHEN and SYDVKM. Trimming took 7 bases from V and 10 from J, leaving 13 bases between them. The CDR3 sequence is 12 residues long. CDR3 sequence (DNA): TGTGCCAGCAACGAAGCGGCAGCAAAACTGTTTTTT. Translating it yields CASNEAAAKLFF.

The chain links TRBV20-1 to TRBJ2-5, with D tentatively TRBD2 (7 bases). Deletions cut 4 bases from V and 0 bases from J, with 24 bases between. Germline V CDR1 and CDR2: DFQATT, SNEGSKA (reference sequence). This CDR3 region has 18 residues. The CDR3 is CSATAGLPKGGNQETQYF. Here the CDR3 DNA reads TGCAGTGCTACTGCTGGACTCCCGAAGGGGGGGAACCAAGAGACCCAGTACTTC.

Only a few counts were recorded for this clonotype. V and J are TRBV5-1 and TRBJ2-1, with a possible D match to TRBD1 (6 bases). Trimming took 1 base from V and 4 from J, leaving 12 bases between them. The CDR3 loop spans 15 amino acids. Germline CDR1 and CDR2: SGHRS and YFSETQ. CDR3 nucleotide sequence: TGCGCCAGCAGCTTGACTAAGGGACATTACAATGAGCAGTTCTTC. Encoded protein: CASSLTKGHYNEQFF. The variable domain in full, completed from reference TRBV5-1 and TRBJ2-1, reads KAGVTQTPRYLIKTRGQQVTLSCSPISGHRSVSWYQQTPGQGLQFLFEYFSETQRNKGNFPGRFSGRQFSNSRSEMNVSTLELGDSALYLCASSLTKGHYNEQFFGPGTRLTVL.